This TCR beta chain was sequenced during a study of blood T cell repertoires in COVID-19. As for the study in general: Some COVID-19 samples were acute and others convalescent; all came from the United States, Italy and Spain.

Libraries were prepared by immunoSEQ multiplex PCR; TCRdb keeps only in-frame clonotypes and omits some of them. Of approximately 300,000 clones in the sample, around 90% were seen once. CDR3 size: 13 residues. Germline CDR1 MNHEY, CDR2 SMNVEV (reference sequence). Trimming stripped 8 bases from V and 4 bases from J, with 12 bases between. This TCR derives from a woman younger than 45 who had recovered from COVID-19. The genes are TRBV27 and TRBJ1-3, with TRBD1 as a possible D gene (5 bases). Source material: PBMCs or T cells enriched from blood (not recorded which). The CDR3 protein is CASLGGEGNTIYF. The DNA of the CDR3 is TGTGCCAGCCTGGGGGGGGAAGGAAACACCATATATTTT.